The T cell receptor (beta chain) described here comes from a study of regulatory T cells in long-lasting Graves disease. Study-level background: Duration of antithyroid drug therapy among newly diagnosed Graves' patients was under 3 months.

Through Arm-PCR of CDR3 regions and iRepertoire HTBI primers, TCR beta libraries were built. From the multiplex PCR reads, TCRdb called clonotypes with MiXCR, one entry per CDR3 protein. The table lists over 500,000 distinct CDR3 sequences, approximately 15% of them singletons. The ends were cut back, 2 bases at V and 4 bases at J, with 11 bases in the middle. Germline V gives CDR1 SGHNT, CDR2 YYREEE (reference sequence). This CDR3 comprises 14 residues. This sample's time point: newly diagnosed GD, antithyroid drugs for less than 3 months. Making the TCR library involved RNA that had been extracted from PBMCs. Nine milliliters of peripheral blood were taken and placed in EDTA tubes. This clonotype was seen more than once but under ten times. This sample was also put to use in a study of T cells in Graves' hyperthyroidism and ophthalmopathy.

Sequencing used peripheral blood mononuclear cells (PBMCs), obtained at new diagnosis, from a patient treated with antithyroid drugs. The chain is built from TRBV5-4 and TRBJ2-3; D remains ambiguous. This sequence was found in a woman in her thirties with Graves disease. The CDR3, as DNA: TGTGCCAGCAGCTTAGGTTCCCAGTCAGATACGCAGTATTTT. Its translation is CASSLGSQSDTQYF.